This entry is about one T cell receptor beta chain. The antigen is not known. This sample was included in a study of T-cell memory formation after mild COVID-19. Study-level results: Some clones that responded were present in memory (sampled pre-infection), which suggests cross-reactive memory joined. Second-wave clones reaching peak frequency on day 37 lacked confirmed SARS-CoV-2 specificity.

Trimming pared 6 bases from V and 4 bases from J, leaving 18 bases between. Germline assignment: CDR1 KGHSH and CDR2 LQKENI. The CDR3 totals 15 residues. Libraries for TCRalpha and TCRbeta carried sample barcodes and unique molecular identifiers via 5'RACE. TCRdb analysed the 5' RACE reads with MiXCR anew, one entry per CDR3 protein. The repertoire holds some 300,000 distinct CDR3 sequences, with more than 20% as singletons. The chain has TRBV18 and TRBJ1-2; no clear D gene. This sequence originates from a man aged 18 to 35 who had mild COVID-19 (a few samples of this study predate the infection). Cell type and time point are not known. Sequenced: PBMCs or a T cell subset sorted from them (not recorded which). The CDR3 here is CASSSPLGRSYGYTF. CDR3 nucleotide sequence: TGTGCCAGCTCTTCGCCGCTGGGGAGGTCCTATGGCTACACCTTC.